This T cell receptor beta chain was retrieved from a study of shared clonotypes between healthy human individuals. Findings and caveats of the study: Generally, naive subsets came out with larger estimated richness than memory subsets. Inspection by rarefaction showed sorted-subset sequencing to be incomplete despite large depth. Some clonotypes were shared by all four sorted-subset donors, while others were not shared. The non-shared ones had lower generation probabilities than the shared ones.

As for this clone: Its target is unknown.

V lost 8 bases to trimming and J lost 5 bases, with 15 bases between them. CDR1 and CDR2 from the germline V gene are LNHDA and SQIVND (reference sequence). The CDR3 consists of 14 residues. Sequencing was performed with immunoSEQ multiplex PCR; in TCRdb, only in-frame clones are kept and a portion is missing. This table holds more than 1,200,000 clones, around 98.5% found once. The source material was naive CD4+ T cells sorted from blood. This sample's subset: CD45RA+ positively selected. V is TRBV19 and J is TRBJ2-2, with a possible D match to TRBD1 (6 bases). The TCR sequence derives from a man aged 30 to 45 in good health. The CDR3: CASGGAGVTGELFF. In nucleotides, the CDR3 is TGTGCCAGTGGTGGGGCAGGGGTTACCGGGGAGCTGTTTTTT.